This entry lists 16 T cell receptor beta chains sequenced from one sample in a study of CD8 T cells in Susac syndrome. It was with random hexamers that 0.5 to 1 ug RNA was reverse transcribed. In TCRdb, the immunoSEQ multiplex PCR reads were re-called with MiXCR into one record per CDR3 protein. The sample carries some 200,000 distinct CDR3 sequences, around 96% recorded once. The sequencing input was CD4+ T cells from PBMCs. Every receptor here comes from a human donor with multiple sclerosis.

The gene calls are TRBV10-3 and TRBJ2-5; no firm D call. V lost 0 bases to trimming and J lost 5 bases, with 10 bases between them. CDR3 length: 14 amino acids. CDR1 and CDR2 from the germline V gene are ENHRY and SYGVKD. The CDR3 nucleotides are TGTGCCATCAGTGAGTCGGTAGACGGTGAGACCCAGTACTTC. Protein: CAISESVDGETQYF.

This clonotype was seen a few times. The chain carries TRBV18 and TRBJ1-5; no clear D. Deletions cut 3 bases from V and 5 bases from J, with 8 bases between. CDR3 length: 13 residues. CDR1 and CDR2 from the germline V gene are KGHSH and LQKENI. The CDR3 DNA is TGTGCCAGCTCACCCGGGTCCGATCAGCCCCAGCATTTT. Protein product: CASSPGSDQPQHF. Combining the CDR3 with reference TRBV18 and TRBJ1-5 gives the whole variable domain NAGVMQNPRHLVRRRGQEARLRCSPMKGHSHVYWYRQLPEEGLKFMVYLQKENIIDESGMPKERFSAEFPKEGPSILRIQQVVRGDSAAYFCASSPGSDQPQHFGDGTRLSIL.

This sequence joins TRBV9 and TRBJ2-7; perhaps TRBD1 as D (6 bases). The length of the CDR3 is 15 residues. V gave up 0 bases and J gave up 5 bases, with 15 bases separating them. Germline values: CDR1 SGDLS, CDR2 YYNGEE. CDR3 coding DNA: TGTGCCAGCAGCGTAGCCCCGATACAGGGAGACGAGCAGTACTTC. This gives the protein CASSVAPIQGDEQYF.

V is TRBV5-6 and J is TRBJ2-1, with TRBD2 identical over 9 bases. Germline V gene sequence: CDR1 SGHDT, CDR2 YYEEEE. J was trimmed by 7 bases and V by 4 bases; bases with no gene match: 9. The CDR3 sequence is 15 residues long. The CDR3 nucleotides read TGTGCCAGCAGCCCGCGGGGGGGAGGTGGAAATGAGCAGTTCTTC. Translation: CASSPRGGGGNEQFF.

The J gene is TRBJ2-1, the V gene TRBV30; a weak D match, TRBD2 (5 bases). The length of the CDR3 is 13 residues. Trimming shortened V by 1 base and J by 7 bases, and 11 bases separated the two germline ends. CDR1 is GTSNPN and CDR2 is SVGIG in the germline V gene (reference sequence). The CDR3 sequence: CAWSEGLANEQFF. The CDR3 region has the DNA TGTGCCTGGAGTGAAGGCCTAGCTAATGAGCAGTTCTTC. Drawing the rest from reference TRBV30 and TRBJ2-1, the complete variable domain is SQTIHQWPATLVQPVGSPLSLECTVEGTSNPNLYWYRQAAGRGLQLLFYSVGIGQISSEVPQNLSASRPQDRQFILSSKKLLLSDSGFYLCAWSEGLANEQFFGPGTRLTVL.

This chain connects TRBV23-1 to TRBJ1-2; D remains ambiguous. TRBV23-1 is an ORF for which the function is uncertain. The CDR3 is made up of 16 amino acids. V was pared by 7 bases and J by 2 bases, with 20 bases between. CDR3 region: CASTYPRAELNYGYTF. The CDR3 nucleotides read TGCGCCAGCACCTACCCGAGGGCGGAGTTGAACTATGGCTACACCTTC.

V is TRBV12-5 and J is TRBJ2-3, with TRBD2 matching over 8 bases. This CDR3 is built from 15 residues. The V gene end was trimmed by 1 base and the J gene end by 3 bases; junction bases not matched to a gene: 3. Germline V gives CDR1 LGHNT, CDR2 FRNRAP. Written as DNA, the CDR3 is TGTGCTAGTGGTTTGGGACTAGCGCTAACAGATACGCAGTATTTT. Its protein product is CASGLGLALTDTQYF.

This rearrangement joins TRBV4-1 to TRBJ2-7, with D uncertain. CDR3 length equals 13 residues. V was trimmed by 0 bases and J by 4 bases, leaving 7 bases between them. Germline lookup yields CDR1 MGHRA and CDR2 YSYEKL. CDR3 residues: CASSQERLYEQYF. The CDR3 nucleotides read TGCGCCAGCAGCCAAGAAAGGTTGTACGAGCAGTACTTC.

This chain joins TRBV20-1 and TRBJ2-3; D might be TRBD2 (6 bases). Trimming stripped 5 bases from V and 2 bases from J, with 8 bases between. Germline CDR1 is DFQATT and CDR2 is SNEGSKA (reference sequence). The CDR3 consists of 12 residues. The CDR3 DNA is TGCAGTGCTGGGACTGTCACAGATACGCAGTATTTT. Translated, it gives CSAGTVTDTQYF.

This chain links TRBV29-1 with TRBJ2-3, with a tentative D call TRBD2 (6 bases). CDR3 length: 14 residues. CDR1 and CDR2 from the germline V gene are SQVTM and ANQGSEA. Trimming pared 5 bases from V and 3 bases from J, leaving 15 bases between. This CDR3 reads CSVSEGSSTDTQYF. The CDR3 DNA is TGCAGCGTTTCGGAGGGGAGCAGTACAGATACGCAGTATTTT.

The V and J genes are TRBV10-3 and TRBJ2-5; D remains unclear. Germline-derived CDR1 and CDR2 are ENHRY and SYGVKD. V dropped 10 bases and J dropped 4 bases, with 16 bases sitting between them. The CDR3 runs to 13 residues. The DNA of the CDR3 is TGTGCCACCTCCCGGACCAGGCTAGAGACCCAGTACTTC. Translation gives CATSRTRLETQYF.

The chain is built from TRBV15 and TRBJ1-2; D possibly corresponds to TRBD1 (5 bases). Trimming cost V 3 bases and J 4 bases, with 12 bases left between them. The CDR3 spans 14 residues. Germline V CDR1 and CDR2: LNHNV, YYDKDF (reference sequence). The CDR3 coding sequence is TGTGCCACCAGCAGGGACCAGGGTGGCTATGGCTACACCTTC. Protein sequence: CATSRDQGGYGYTF.

The rearrangement joins TRBV10-3 to TRBJ2-1; 8 nucleotides agree with TRBD2. Trimming at V came to 6 bases and at J to 11 bases, leaving 3 bases not matched to a gene. CDR1 is ENHRY and CDR2 is SYGVKD in the germline V gene. There are 11 residues in the CDR3. The CDR3 protein is CAISGRGKQFF. CDR3 DNA: TGTGCCATCAGCGGGAGGGGTAAGCAGTTCTTC.

The V call is TRBV4-2, the J call TRBJ2-1; 9 bases line up with TRBD1. The CDR3 contains 16 residues. Germline V gene lookup returns CDR1 LGHNA and CDR2 YNFKEQ. V was pared by 3 bases and J by 6 bases, with 9 bases of the junction left unmatched. CDR3 sequence reads: CASSHAPGQGGNEQFF. The CDR3 nucleotides read TGTGCCAGCAGCCATGCCCCGGGACAGGGCGGCAATGAGCAGTTCTTC.

This chain links TRBV20-1 with TRBJ2-1, with D unresolved. The CDR3 runs 12 residues. In germline, CDR1 is DFQATT, CDR2 SNEGSKA (reference sequence). V gave up 6 bases and J gave up 9 bases, with 15 bases separating them. CDR3 sequence: CSAVRAGAEQFF. In nucleotides, the CDR3 is TGCAGTGCCGTAAGGGCCGGCGCTGAGCAGTTCTTC.

The chain is built from TRBV7-9 and TRBJ2-3; D gene uncertain. The CDR3 length is 15 residues. Germline V lookup: CDR1 SEHNR, CDR2 FQNEAQ (reference sequence). With 1 base removed from V and 0 bases from J, the gap between germline ends came to 8 bases. Written as DNA, the CDR3 is TGTGCCAGCAGCTTAGTCAGCCCAAGCACAGATACGCAGTATTTT. Its translation is CASSLVSPSTDTQYF.